Listed here are 2 T cell receptor beta chains from one sample, sequenced in a study of blood T cell repertoires in COVID-19. The method was immunoSEQ multiplex PCR; TCRdb's version includes in-frame clones alone and lacks a portion of them. The sample lists a few hundred thousand clones; approximately 81% were seen once. The material sequenced was PBMCs or T cells enriched from blood (not recorded which). These receptors were taken from a man aged 35 to 55 who had recovered from COVID-19.

The gene calls are TRBV29-1 and TRBJ2-6; 8 bases are a match to TRBD1. The CDR3 contains 18 residues. Germline-derived CDR1 and CDR2 are SQVTM and ANQGSEA. V was pared by 5 bases and J by 0 bases, with 12 bases of the junction left unmatched. The CDR3 region has the DNA TGCAGCGTTTTTTTAGAAGGACAGGGAAGCTCTGGGGCCAACGTCCTGACTTTC. This encodes CSVFLEGQGSSGANVLTF.

This chain joins TRBV19 and TRBJ2-7; 9 bases agree with TRBD2. The CDR3 sequence is 16 residues long. V trimming: 5 bases; J trimming: 1 base; junction bases outside the gene matches: 9. Germline V gives CDR1 LNHDA, CDR2 SQIVND (reference sequence). The CDR3, as DNA: TGTGCCAGTAGTGCCAATTGGCGGGGGGGATCCTACGAGCAGTACTTC. Protein sequence: CASSANWRGGSYEQYF.